The T cell receptor beta chain under discussion was sequenced for a study of cytomegalovirus exposure and HLA in healthy donors. Study conclusions and caveats: Later on, analysis showed that most CMV-associated TCR beta chains appeared to be HLA-restricted. TCR beta sequences numbering 16,951 were associated with HLA alleles at 0.05 false discovery rate in a later analysis.

Researchers ran the PCR with 60 Vbeta and 13 Jbeta primers. Profiling relied on immunoSEQ multiplex PCR, and the TCRdb table lists in-frame clones only, not all of them. The repertoire has about 120,000 clones, over 65% of them found once; the top ten carry 3.3%. About this clone itself: Its antigen is as yet unknown. Different DNA sequences within this sample yield the same CDR3.

Those who donated were healthy bone marrow donors. This CDR3 has 13 amino acids. V dropped 3 bases and J dropped 2; count of bases not matched to a gene: 1. CDR1 is SGHRS, CDR2 YFSETQ, per germline. The TCR was taken from a woman aged 30 to 39 in good health and CMV-seropositive. Sequenced sample: PBMCs. This chain joins TRBV5-1 and TRBJ1-2; 7 bases map to TRBD1. In nucleotides, the CDR3 is TGCGCCAGCAGCTGGGACAGAAACTATGGCTACACCTTC. Translated: CASSWDRNYGYTF.